Only one count was recorded for the clone carrying this T cell receptor (beta chain). The sample originates from a study of human versus mouse CDR3 diversity and MHC coevolution. Some clones are missing from TCRdb's copy, which holds only in-frame ones; the method was immunoSEQ multiplex PCR. The sample records about 81,000 clones, around 95% being singletons. Germline loops: CDR1 SGHTA, CDR2 FQGNSA. V lost 6 bases to trimming and J lost 0 bases, with 12 bases between them. The CDR3 sequence is 14 residues long. Sequencing was done on a sample of naive CD4+ T cells from blood. Sample subset: CD45RO-negative CD62L-positive naive CD4 T cells. The rearrangement uses TRBV7-2 and TRBJ2-7; D may be TRBD1 (7 bases). The TCR was taken from a person aged 30-69 years in good health. The CDR3 here is CASSRQGGSYEQYF. In DNA form, the CDR3 reads TGTGCCAGCAGTCGACAGGGAGGCTCCTACGAGCAGTACTTC.